This is a list of T cell receptor beta chains from one sample in a study of shared clonotypes between healthy human individuals. The repertoire was sequenced with immunoSEQ multiplex PCR; TCRdb's copy has only in-frame clones and lacks some. The sample lists around 1.1 million clones; roughly 74% were seen once. Material for sequencing was memory CD4+ T cells from PBMCs. The receptors come from a man aged 18 to 29 in good health. Some clones in this sample may be carry-over from other donors' samples. Both conserved end residues are part of each CDR3. A D gene is named only where the DNA matches it firmly. The size field is filled for only some rows; it gives once, few, many or a size class.

j_gene: TRBJ2-1
v_gene: TRBV28
abundance: NA
d_gene: NA
CDR3aa: CASSLSLRVASNEQFF
CDR3nt: NA

j_gene: TRBJ2-7
v_gene: TRBV5-5
abundance: many
d_gene: TRBD1
CDR3aa: CASSPADRGSYEQYF
CDR3nt: TGTGCCAGCAGCCCAGCCGACAGGGGTTCCTACGAGCAGTACTTC

j_gene: TRBJ2-3
v_gene: TRBV5-1
abundance: many
d_gene: TRBD2
CDR3aa: CASSLGGREGSDTQYF
CDR3nt: TGCGCCAGCAGCTTGGGGGGCCGGGAGGGTTCAGATACGCAGTATTTT

j_gene: TRBJ2-1
v_gene: TRBV7-3
abundance: NA
d_gene: NA
CDR3aa: CASSFGGSDEQFF
CDR3nt: TGTGCCAGCAGCTTTGGGGGGAGCGATGAGCAGTTCTTC

j_gene: TRBJ1-4
v_gene: TRBV28
abundance: NA
d_gene: NA
CDR3aa: CASSLMGHPNEKLFF
CDR3nt: TGTGCCAGCAGTTTAATGGGACACCCAAATGAAAAACTGTTTTTT

j_gene: TRBJ2-3
v_gene: TRBV28
abundance: once
d_gene: TRBD1
CDR3aa: CASTSVGQVSDTQYF
CDR3nt: TGTGCCAGCACCTCCGTGGGACAGGTTTCAGATACGCAGTATTTT

j_gene: TRBJ1-4
v_gene: TRBV6-1
abundance: NA
d_gene: NA
CDR3aa: CASSELGSRQDPFF
CDR3nt: TGTGCCAGCAGTGAATTAGGTTCTCGGCAGGATCCGTTTTTT

j_gene: TRBJ2-5
v_gene: TRBV5-6
abundance: once
d_gene: TRBD1
CDR3aa: CASSTGGQGYETQYF
CDR3nt: TGTGCCAGCAGCACCGGGGGACAGGGTTATGAGACCCAGTACTTC

j_gene: TRBJ2-3
v_gene: TRBV5-1
abundance: NA
d_gene: NA
CDR3aa: CASSPLAGAVTSTDTQYF
CDR3nt: TGCGCCAGCAGCCCCTTGGCAGGGGCCGTAACTAGCACAGATACGCAGTATTTT

j_gene: TRBJ2-3
v_gene: TRBV29-1
abundance: NA
d_gene: NA
CDR3aa: CSVTDRTDTQYF
CDR3nt: TGCAGCGTTACGGACAGAACAGATACGCAGTATTTT

j_gene: TRBJ2-7
v_gene: TRBV18
abundance: NA
d_gene: NA
CDR3aa: CASSPIAGEVQYF
CDR3nt: TGTGCCAGCTCACCGATCGCCGGGGAAGTTCAGTACTTC

j_gene: TRBJ1-5
v_gene: TRBV28
abundance: once
d_gene: NA
CDR3aa: CASSFPGQPDNQPQHF
CDR3nt: TGTGCCAGCAGTTTCCCCGGACAGCCCGATAATCAGCCCCAGCATTTT

j_gene: TRBJ2-4
v_gene: TRBV5-4
abundance: NA
d_gene: NA
CDR3aa: CASSLAGAGAKNIQYF
CDR3nt: TGTGCCAGCAGCTTGGCGGGGGCGGGGGCCAAAAACATTCAGTACTTC

j_gene: TRBJ2-4
v_gene: TRBV6-4
abundance: NA
d_gene: NA
CDR3aa: CAPQTLTAKNIQYF
CDR3nt: TGTGCCCCACAGACGCTAACGGCCAAAAACATTCAGTACTTC

j_gene: TRBJ2-5
v_gene: TRBV7-8
abundance: NA
d_gene: NA
CDR3aa: CASSSQGPPQETQYF
CDR3nt: TGTGCCAGCAGCTCGCAAGGGCCCCCACAAGAGACCCAGTACTTC

j_gene: TRBJ1-2
v_gene: TRBV2
abundance: NA
d_gene: NA
CDR3aa: CASSERRTNYGYTF
CDR3nt: TGTGCCAGCAGTGAACGGCGGACAAACTATGGCTACACCTTC

j_gene: TRBJ2-1
v_gene: TRBV7-2
abundance: few
d_gene: NA
CDR3aa: CASSSDRDNEQFF
CDR3nt: TGTGCCAGCAGCTCCGATCGGGACAATGAGCAGTTCTTC

j_gene: TRBJ2-2
v_gene: TRBV18
abundance: NA
d_gene: TRBD2
CDR3aa: CASSPALAGSTGELFF
CDR3nt: TGTGCCAGCTCACCAGCACTAGCGGGAAGCACCGGGGAGCTGTTTTTT

j_gene: TRBJ2-1
v_gene: TRBV5-1
abundance: NA
d_gene: NA
CDR3aa: CASSFVGDSTYNEQFF
CDR3nt: TGCGCCAGCAGCTTCGTGGGAGATTCCACCTACAATGAGCAGTTCTTC

j_gene: TRBJ1-1
v_gene: TRBV28
abundance: NA
d_gene: TRBD1
CDR3aa: CASRYSGGRTEAFF
CDR3nt: TGTGCCAGCAGGTACTCAGGGGGCCGAACTGAAGCTTTCTTT

j_gene: TRBJ1-1
v_gene: TRBV7-8
abundance: NA
d_gene: TRBD1
CDR3aa: CASSPHDRAGTEAFF
CDR3nt: TGTGCCAGCAGCCCACATGACAGGGCGGGGACTGAAGCTTTCTTT

j_gene: TRBJ2-3
v_gene: TRBV2
abundance: few
d_gene: TRBD2
CDR3aa: CASRVGLAGAAGTDTQYF
CDR3nt: TGTGCCAGCAGGGTGGGTCTAGCGGGAGCCGCGGGCACAGATACGCAGTATTTT

j_gene: TRBJ2-5
v_gene: TRBV19
abundance: NA
d_gene: NA
CDR3aa: CASSIGRGPQETQYF
CDR3nt: TGTGCCAGTAGTATCGGACGGGGGCCCCAAGAGACCCAGTACTTC

j_gene: TRBJ2-1
v_gene: TRBV5-1
abundance: NA
d_gene: NA
CDR3aa: CASSLDGLRSYNEQFF
CDR3nt: TGCGCCAGCAGCTTGGATGGACTCCGCTCCTACAATGAGCAGTTCTTC

j_gene: TRBJ2-3
v_gene: TRBV7-6
abundance: few
d_gene: NA
CDR3aa: CASSLEGGGRADTQYF
CDR3nt: TGTGCCAGCAGCTTAGAGGGTGGAGGGAGAGCAGATACGCAGTATTTT

j_gene: TRBJ1-5
v_gene: TRBV6-5
abundance: NA
d_gene: NA
CDR3aa: CASSYSHSQPQHF
CDR3nt: TGTGCCAGCAGTTACTCTCACAGTCAGCCCCAGCATTTT

j_gene: TRBJ2-7
v_gene: TRBV5-6
abundance: many
d_gene: TRBD2
CDR3aa: CASSLWTSGRGYEQYF
CDR3nt: TGTGCCAGCAGCTTGTGGACTAGCGGGAGAGGCTACGAGCAGTACTTC

j_gene: TRBJ2-1
v_gene: TRBV6-1
abundance: NA
d_gene: NA
CDR3aa: CASSEFPGLMGQFF
CDR3nt: TGTGCCAGCAGTGAATTTCCGGGACTTATGGGGCAGTTCTTC

j_gene: TRBJ1-4
v_gene: TRBV15
abundance: NA
d_gene: TRBD1
CDR3aa: CATSTTPSGTVAKLFF
CDR3nt: TGTGCCACCAGCACCACTCCCTCCGGGACAGTGGCAAAACTGTTTTTT

j_gene: TRBJ1-2
v_gene: TRBV28
abundance: once
d_gene: TRBD1
CDR3aa: CASSLEAGGYGYTF
CDR3nt: TGTGCCAGCAGTTTAGAGGCAGGGGGCTATGGCTACACCTTC

j_gene: TRBJ2-5
v_gene: TRBV5-1
abundance: NA
d_gene: NA
CDR3aa: CASSPGPPTGETQYF
CDR3nt: TGCGCCAGCAGCCCCGGTCCCCCTACAGGGGAGACCCAGTACTTC

j_gene: TRBJ2-7
v_gene: TRBV18
abundance: NA
d_gene: NA
CDR3aa: CASSTRSPYEQYF
CDR3nt: TGTGCCAGCTCAACCCGAAGTCCTTACGAGCAGTACTTC

j_gene: TRBJ2-5
v_gene: TRBV19
abundance: NA
d_gene: NA
CDR3aa: CASSDTVRETQYF
CDR3nt: TGTGCCAGTAGTGACACCGTCCGGGAGACCCAGTACTTC

j_gene: TRBJ2-5
v_gene: TRBV18
abundance: NA
d_gene: TRBD2
CDR3aa: CASSPPVSGSTQTQYF
CDR3nt: TGTGCCAGCTCACCACCGGTTAGCGGGAGTACCCAGACCCAGTACTTC

j_gene: TRBJ2-7
v_gene: TRBV18
abundance: NA
d_gene: NA
CDR3aa: CASSPNRYEQYF
CDR3nt: TGTGCCAGCTCACCAAACAGATACGAGCAGTACTTC

j_gene: TRBJ2-2
v_gene: TRBV11-2
abundance: NA
d_gene: NA
CDR3aa: CASSSTVNTGELFF
CDR3nt: TGTGCCAGCAGCTCCACAGTTAACACCGGGGAGCTGTTTTTT

j_gene: TRBJ2-4
v_gene: TRBV6-1
abundance: NA
d_gene: NA
CDR3aa: CASSETGRNIQYF
CDR3nt: TGTGCCAGCAGTGAAACGGGACGCAACATTCAGTACTTC

j_gene: TRBJ2-1
v_gene: TRBV6-5
abundance: many
d_gene: TRBD2
CDR3aa: CASGRLAQYNEQFF
CDR3nt: TGTGCCAGCGGCCGACTAGCGCAATACAATGAGCAGTTCTTC

j_gene: TRBJ2-1
v_gene: TRBV5-1
abundance: NA
d_gene: NA
CDR3aa: CASSLLATPDHEQFF
CDR3nt: TGCGCCAGCAGCCTCCTAGCCACCCCCGACCATGAGCAGTTCTTC

j_gene: TRBJ2-7
v_gene: TRBV7-3
abundance: NA
d_gene: TRBD2
CDR3aa: CASRGSGNNEQYF
CDR3nt: TGTGCCAGCAGAGGTAGCGGGAACAACGAGCAGTACTTC

j_gene: TRBJ2-5
v_gene: TRBV18
abundance: NA
d_gene: NA
CDR3aa: CASSPQGIEETQYF
CDR3nt: TGTGCCAGCTCACCACAGGGGATTGAAGAGACCCAGTACTTC

j_gene: TRBJ1-5
v_gene: TRBV28
abundance: few
d_gene: TRBD1
CDR3aa: CATQGGFSNQPQHF
CDR3nt: TGTGCCACACAGGGGGGATTTAGCAATCAGCCCCAGCATTTT

j_gene: TRBJ2-7
v_gene: TRBV5-1
abundance: NA
d_gene: NA
CDR3aa: CASSLPVSYEQYF
CDR3nt: TGCGCCAGCAGCTTGCCGGTTTCCTACGAGCAGTACTTC

j_gene: TRBJ2-5
v_gene: TRBV7-9
abundance: many
d_gene: TRBD2
CDR3aa: CASSLVLAGVTETQYF
CDR3nt: TGTGCCAGCAGCTTAGTGCTAGCGGGAGTAACGGAGACCCAGTACTTC

j_gene: TRBJ1-2
v_gene: TRBV6-1
abundance: NA
d_gene: NA
CDR3aa: CASSEQSSAIYYGYTF
CDR3nt: TGTGCCAGCAGTGAACAGAGCTCCGCTATTTACTATGGCTACACCTTC

j_gene: TRBJ1-6
v_gene: TRBV14
abundance: NA
d_gene: NA
CDR3aa: CASSQGGRPLHF
CDR3nt: TGTGCCAGCAGCCAAGGCGGGAGACCCCTCCACTTT

j_gene: TRBJ1-1
v_gene: TRBV7-2
abundance: NA
d_gene: NA
CDR3aa: CASSLASGWVTEAFF
CDR3nt: TGTGCCAGCAGCTTAGCGTCAGGGTGGGTTACTGAAGCTTTCTTT

j_gene: TRBJ1-2
v_gene: TRBV11-2
abundance: NA
d_gene: NA
CDR3aa: CASSLGNRALGYTF
CDR3nt: TGTGCCAGCAGCTTAGGCAACCGAGCTTTGGGCTACACCTTC

j_gene: TRBJ2-7
v_gene: TRBV28
abundance: NA
d_gene: TRBD1
CDR3aa: CASSTVPGQGEGAYEQYF
CDR3nt: TGTGCCAGCAGTACGGTCCCGGGACAGGGGGAGGGGGCCTACGAGCAGTACTTC

j_gene: TRBJ2-1
v_gene: TRBV28
abundance: once
d_gene: TRBD2
CDR3aa: CASSLGRTSGGDEEQFF
CDR3nt: TGTGCCAGCAGTCTCGGCCGGACTAGCGGGGGTGATGAAGAGCAGTTCTTC

j_gene: TRBJ2-7
v_gene: TRBV5-4
abundance: NA
d_gene: NA
CDR3aa: CASSWMPAGEQYF
CDR3nt: TGTGCCAGCAGTTGGATGCCGGCGGGCGAGCAGTACTTC

j_gene: TRBJ1-5
v_gene: TRBV2
abundance: NA
d_gene: TRBD1
CDR3aa: CASRGQSNQPQHF
CDR3nt: TGTGCCAGCAGGGGACAGTCCAATCAGCCCCAGCATTTT

j_gene: TRBJ2-7
v_gene: TRBV4-2
abundance: NA
d_gene: TRBD1
CDR3aa: CASSPIIGGGGQGREQYF
CDR3nt: TGTGCCAGCAGCCCCATTATTGGGGGCGGGGGACAGGGGAGGGAGCAGTACTTC